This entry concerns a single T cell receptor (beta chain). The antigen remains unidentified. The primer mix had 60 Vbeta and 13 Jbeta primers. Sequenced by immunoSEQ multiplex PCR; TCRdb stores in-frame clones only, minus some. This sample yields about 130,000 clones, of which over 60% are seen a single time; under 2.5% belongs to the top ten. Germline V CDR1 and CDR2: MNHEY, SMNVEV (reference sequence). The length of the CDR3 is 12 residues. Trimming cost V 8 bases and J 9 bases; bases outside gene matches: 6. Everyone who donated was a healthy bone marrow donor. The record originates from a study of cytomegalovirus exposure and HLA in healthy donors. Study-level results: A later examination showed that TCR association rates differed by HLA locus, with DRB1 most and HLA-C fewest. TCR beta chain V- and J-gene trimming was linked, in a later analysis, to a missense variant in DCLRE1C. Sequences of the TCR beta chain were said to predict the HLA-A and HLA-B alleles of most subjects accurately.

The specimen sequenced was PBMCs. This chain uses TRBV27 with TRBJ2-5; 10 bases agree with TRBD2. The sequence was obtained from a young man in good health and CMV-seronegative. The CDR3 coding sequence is TGTGCCAGCCGCAGCGGGGGGGGGTCCCAGTACTTC. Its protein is CASRSGGGSQYF.